The present T cell receptor (beta chain) was sequenced within a study of shared clonotypes between healthy human individuals. Whole-study context: In total, the donors were a couple of women and a few men aged 18 to 49. Three plates each covered CD4 naive and memory; CD8 naive two, CD8 memory one.

The germline V and J ends were trimmed by 4 bases and 2 bases, with 9 bases remaining between them. The germline gives CDR1 PRHDT, CDR2 FYEKMQ (reference sequence). This CDR3 contains 15 residues. Only CD45RO-negative cells positively selected for CCR7 counted as naive CD8 cells, so terminally differentiated effector memory CD45RA+ cells were excluded. The authors loaded approximately 220 ng DNA, about 30,000 T cell genomes, into sorted-subset replicate PCRs. The protocol was immunoSEQ multiplex PCR, while the TCRdb copy is restricted to in-frame clones and leaves out a portion. The data show approximately 810,000 clones, with over 90% seen just once and 24% held by the top ten.

This clonotype was obtained from a man in his thirties or forties in good health. The chain joins TRBV13 to TRBJ2-6; D might be TRBD1 or TRBD2, each matching 5 bases. The material sequenced was naive CD8+ T cells sorted from blood. CDR3: CASSSGGAGANVLTF. The CDR3 bases are TGTGCCAGCAGCTCTGGGGGTGCTGGGGCCAACGTCCTGACTTTC.